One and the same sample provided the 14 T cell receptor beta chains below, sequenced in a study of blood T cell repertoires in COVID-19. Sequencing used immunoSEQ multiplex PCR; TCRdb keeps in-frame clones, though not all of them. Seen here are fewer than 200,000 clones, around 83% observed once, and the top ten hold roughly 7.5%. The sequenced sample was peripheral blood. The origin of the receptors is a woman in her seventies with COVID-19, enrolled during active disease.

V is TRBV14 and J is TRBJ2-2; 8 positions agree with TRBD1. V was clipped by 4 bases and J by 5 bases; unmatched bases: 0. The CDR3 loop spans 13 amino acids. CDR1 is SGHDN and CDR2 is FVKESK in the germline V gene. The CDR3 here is CASSRQGTGELFF. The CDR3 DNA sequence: TGTGCCAGCAGCCGACAGGGGACCGGGGAGCTGTTTTTT.

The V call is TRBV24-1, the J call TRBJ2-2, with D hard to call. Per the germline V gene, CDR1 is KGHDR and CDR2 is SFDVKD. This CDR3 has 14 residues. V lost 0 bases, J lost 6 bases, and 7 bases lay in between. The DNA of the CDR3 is TGTGCCACCAGTGATTTGGAGCTTCCCGGGGAGCTGTTTTTT. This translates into CATSDLELPGELFF.

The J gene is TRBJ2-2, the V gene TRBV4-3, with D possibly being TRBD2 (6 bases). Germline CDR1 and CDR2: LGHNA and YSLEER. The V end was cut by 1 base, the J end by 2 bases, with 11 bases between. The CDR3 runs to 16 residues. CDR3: CASSQGHSGNTGELFF. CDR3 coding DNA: TGCGCCAGCAGCCAAGGCCATAGCGGAAACACCGGGGAGCTGTTTTTT.

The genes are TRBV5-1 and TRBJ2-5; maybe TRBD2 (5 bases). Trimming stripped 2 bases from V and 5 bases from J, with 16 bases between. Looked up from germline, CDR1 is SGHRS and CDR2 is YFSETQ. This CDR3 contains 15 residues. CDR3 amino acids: CASSFYRTAAETQYF. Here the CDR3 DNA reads TGCGCCAGCAGCTTCTATAGGACTGCGGCGGAGACCCAGTACTTC.

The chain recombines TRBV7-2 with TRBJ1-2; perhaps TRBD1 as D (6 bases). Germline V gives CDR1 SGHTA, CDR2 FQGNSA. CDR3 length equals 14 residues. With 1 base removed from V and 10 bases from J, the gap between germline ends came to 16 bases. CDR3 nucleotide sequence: TGTGCCAGCAGCTTAGACAGGGAAGGGTACGACTACACCTTC. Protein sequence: CASSLDREGYDYTF. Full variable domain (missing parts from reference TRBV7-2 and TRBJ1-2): GAGVSQSPSNKVTEKGKDVELRCDPISGHTALYWYRQSLGQGLEFLIYFQGNSAPDKSGLPSDRFSAERTGGSVSTLTIQRTQQEDSAVYLCASSLDREGYDYTFGSGTRLTVV.

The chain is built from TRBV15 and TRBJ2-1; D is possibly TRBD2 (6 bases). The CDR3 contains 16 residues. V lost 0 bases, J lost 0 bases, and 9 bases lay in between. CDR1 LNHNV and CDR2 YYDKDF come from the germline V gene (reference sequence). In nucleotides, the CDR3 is TGTGCCACCAGCAGAGATCCCGGGGGCTCCTACAATGAGCAGTTCTTC. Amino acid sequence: CATSRDPGGSYNEQFF.

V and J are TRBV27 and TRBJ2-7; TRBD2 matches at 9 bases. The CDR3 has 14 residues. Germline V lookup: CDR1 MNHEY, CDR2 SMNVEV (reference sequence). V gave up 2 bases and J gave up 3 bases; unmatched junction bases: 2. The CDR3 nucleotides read TGTGCCAGCAGTTTAGCGGGAGGGTACTACGAGCAGTACTTC. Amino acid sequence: CASSLAGGYYEQYF.

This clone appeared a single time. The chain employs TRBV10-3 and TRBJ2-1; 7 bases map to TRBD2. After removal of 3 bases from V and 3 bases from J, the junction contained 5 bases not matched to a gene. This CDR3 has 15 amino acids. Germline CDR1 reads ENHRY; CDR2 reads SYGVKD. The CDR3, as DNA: TGTGCCATCAGTGATGCGGGAGCTTTCTACAATGAGCAGTTCTTC. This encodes CAISDAGAFYNEQFF.

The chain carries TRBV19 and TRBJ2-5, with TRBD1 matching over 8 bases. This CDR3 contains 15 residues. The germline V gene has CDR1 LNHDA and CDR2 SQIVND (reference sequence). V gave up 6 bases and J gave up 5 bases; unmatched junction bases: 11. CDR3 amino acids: CASRARQGFEETQYF. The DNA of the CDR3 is TGTGCCAGTAGGGCTCGACAGGGGTTTGAGGAGACCCAGTACTTC. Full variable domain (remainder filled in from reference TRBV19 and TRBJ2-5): DGGITQSPKYLFRKEGQNVTLSCEQNLNHDAMYWYRQDPGQGLRLIYYSQIVNDFQKGDIAEGYSVSREKKESFPLTVTSAQKNPTAFYLCASRARQGFEETQYFGPGTRLLVL.

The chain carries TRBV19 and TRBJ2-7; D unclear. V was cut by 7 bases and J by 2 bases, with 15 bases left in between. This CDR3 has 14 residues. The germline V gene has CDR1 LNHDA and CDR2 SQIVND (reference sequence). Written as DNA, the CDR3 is TGTGCCAGTAACCCTTCCGACTTACCCTACGAGCAGTACTTC. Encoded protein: CASNPSDLPYEQYF.

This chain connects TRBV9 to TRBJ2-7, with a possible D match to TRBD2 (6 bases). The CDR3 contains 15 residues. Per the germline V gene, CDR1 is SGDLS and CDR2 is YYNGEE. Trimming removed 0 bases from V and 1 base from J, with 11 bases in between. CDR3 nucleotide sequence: TGTGCCAGCAGCGTAGGCGGGACGGAATCCTACGAGCAGTACTTC. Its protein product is CASSVGGTESYEQYF.

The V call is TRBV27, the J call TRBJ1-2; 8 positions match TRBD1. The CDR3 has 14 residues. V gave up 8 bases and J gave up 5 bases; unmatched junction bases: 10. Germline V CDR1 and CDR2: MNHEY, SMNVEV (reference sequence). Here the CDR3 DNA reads TGTGCCAGCGGCGACAGGGGAGCGACTTATGGCTACACCTTC. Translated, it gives CASGDRGATYGYTF.

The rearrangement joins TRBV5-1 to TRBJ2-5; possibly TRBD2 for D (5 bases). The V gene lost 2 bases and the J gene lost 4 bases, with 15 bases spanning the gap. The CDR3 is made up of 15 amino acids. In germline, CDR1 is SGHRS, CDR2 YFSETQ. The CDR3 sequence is CASSFRGTAGETQYF. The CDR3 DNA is TGCGCCAGCAGCTTTCGGGGTACGGCGGGAGAGACCCAGTACTTC.

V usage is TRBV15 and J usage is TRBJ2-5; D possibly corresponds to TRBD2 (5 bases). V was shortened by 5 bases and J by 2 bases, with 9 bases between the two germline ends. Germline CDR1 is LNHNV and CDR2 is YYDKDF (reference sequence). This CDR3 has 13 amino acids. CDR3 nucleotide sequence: TGTGCCACCAGCCCAAGAGGGCAAGAGACCCAGTACTTC. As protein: CATSPRGQETQYF. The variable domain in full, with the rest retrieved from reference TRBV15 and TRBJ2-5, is DAMVIQNPRYQVTQFGKPVTLSCSQTLNHNVMYWYQQKSSQAPKLLFHYYDKDFNNEADTPDNFQSRRPNTSFCFLDIRSPGLGDTAMYLCATSPRGQETQYFGPGTRLLVL.